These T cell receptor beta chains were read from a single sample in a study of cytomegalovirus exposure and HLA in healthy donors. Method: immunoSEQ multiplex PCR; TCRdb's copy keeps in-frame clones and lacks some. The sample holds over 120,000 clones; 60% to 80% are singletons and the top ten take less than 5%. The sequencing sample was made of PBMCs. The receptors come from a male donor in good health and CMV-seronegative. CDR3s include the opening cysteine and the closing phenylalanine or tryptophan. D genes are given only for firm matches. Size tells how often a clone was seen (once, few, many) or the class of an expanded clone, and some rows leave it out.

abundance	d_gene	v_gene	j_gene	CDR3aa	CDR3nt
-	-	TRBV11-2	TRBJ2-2	CASTLTHTGELFF	TGTGCCAGCACCCTGACTCACACCGGGGAGCTGTTTTTT
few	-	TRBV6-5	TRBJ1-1	CASSYGGAEGLAFF	TGTGCCAGCAGTTACGGTGGGGCTGAGGGACTAGCTTTCTTT
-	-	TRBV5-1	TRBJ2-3	CASDLDWPDTQYF	TGCGCCAGCGATCTCGACTGGCCAGATACGCAGTATTTT
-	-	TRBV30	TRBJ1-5	CAWSPNLQGQPQHF	TGTGCCTGGAGTCCGAACCTACAGGGCCAGCCCCAGCATTTT
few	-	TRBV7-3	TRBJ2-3	CASSLGGPDTQYF	TGTGCCAGCAGCTTAGGAGGGCCAGATACGCAGTATTTT
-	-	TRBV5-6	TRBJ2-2	CASRPTSNTGELFF	TGTGCCAGCAGACCGACATCCAACACCGGGGAGCTGTTTTTT
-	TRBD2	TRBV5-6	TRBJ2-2	CASSWGLAGDGSTGELFF	TGTGCCAGCAGCTGGGGACTAGCGGGAGACGGAAGCACCGGGGAGCTGTTTTTT
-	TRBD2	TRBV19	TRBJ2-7	CASADLLAGTSYEQYF	TGTGCCAGCGCCGATCTCCTAGCGGGGACCTCCTACGAGCAGTACTTC
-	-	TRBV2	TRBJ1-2	CASSDGGETNYGYTF	TGTGCCAGCAGTGACGGTGGAGAAACCAACTATGGCTACACCTTC
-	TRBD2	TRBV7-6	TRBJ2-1	CASSPTGLAGGRSYNEQFF	TGTGCCAGCAGCCCCACGGGACTAGCGGGAGGCCGATCCTACAATGAGCAGTTCTTC
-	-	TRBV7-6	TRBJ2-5	CASSPRLGADQETQYF	TGTGCCAGCAGCCCTAGGCTTGGGGCGGACCAAGAGACCCAGTACTTC
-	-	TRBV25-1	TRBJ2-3	CASSGLEASTDTQYF	TGTGCCAGCAGTGGGTTAGAAGCTAGCACAGATACGCAGTATTTT
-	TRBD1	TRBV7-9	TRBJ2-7	CASSYPGQGSIYEQYF	TGTGCCAGCAGCTACCCGGGACAGGGATCAATCTACGAGCAGTACTTC
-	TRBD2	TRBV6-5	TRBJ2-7	CASSPLRGGNEQYF	TGTGCCAGCAGCCCCTTGCGGGGGGGGAACGAGCAGTACTTC
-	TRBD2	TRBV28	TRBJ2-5	CASRAGGQETQYF	TGTGCCAGCAGAGCGGGGGGACAAGAGACCCAGTACTTC
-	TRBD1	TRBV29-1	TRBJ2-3	CSVLNRGRTDTQYF	TGCAGCGTTCTCAACAGGGGTAGGACAGATACGCAGTATTTT
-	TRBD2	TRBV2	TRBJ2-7	CASRWGLNTYEQYF	TGTGCCAGCAGGTGGGGACTAAATACCTACGAGCAGTACTTC
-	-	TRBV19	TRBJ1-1	CASSSGYGTEAFF	TGTGCCAGTAGTTCGGGTTATGGTACTGAAGCTTTCTTT
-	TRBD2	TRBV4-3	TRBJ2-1	CASSQDTSGGLNEQFF	TGCGCCAGCAGCCAGGATACTAGCGGGGGACTTAATGAGCAGTTCTTC
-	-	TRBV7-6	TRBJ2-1	CASSWGGGTFNEQFF	TGTGCCAGCAGCTGGGGGGGCGGTACTTTCAATGAGCAGTTCTTC
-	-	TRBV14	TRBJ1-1	CASSLQGYGEAFF	TGTGCCAGCAGTCTACAGGGATATGGTGAAGCTTTCTTT
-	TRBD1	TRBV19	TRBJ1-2	CASSRSRGQDYGYTF	TGTGCCAGTAGTAGGAGCAGGGGGCAAGACTATGGCTACACCTTC
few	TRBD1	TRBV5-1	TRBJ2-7	CASSLDTGVEQYF	TGCGCCAGCAGCTTGGACACAGGGGTCGAGCAGTACTTC
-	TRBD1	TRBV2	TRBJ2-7	CASGVAGQGPYEQYF	TGTGCCAGCGGTGTCGCAGGACAGGGGCCCTACGAGCAGTACTTC
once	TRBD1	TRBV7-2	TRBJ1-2	CASSTPDRADNYGYTF	TGTGCCAGCAGCACCCCGGACAGGGCGGACAACTATGGCTACACCTTC
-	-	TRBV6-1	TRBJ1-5	CAGSGLLDGAYSNQPQHF	TGTGCCGGCAGTGGACTACTCGACGGAGCATATAGCAATCAGCCCCAGCATTTT
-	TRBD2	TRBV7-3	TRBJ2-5	CASSLRGTSGEGETQYF	TGTGCCAGCAGCTTAAGAGGGACTAGCGGGGAGGGAGAGACCCAGTACTTC
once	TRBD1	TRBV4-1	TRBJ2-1	CASSIGQVLFF	TGCGCCAGCAGCATAGGACAGGTTTTGTTCTTC
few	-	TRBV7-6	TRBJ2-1	CASSLAGLENNEQFF	TGTGCCAGCAGCTTAGCTGGACTGGAAAACAATGAGCAGTTCTTC
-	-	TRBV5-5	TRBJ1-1	CASSFSGTPNTEAFF	TGTGCCAGCAGCTTCTCCGGGACACCGAACACTGAAGCTTTCTTT
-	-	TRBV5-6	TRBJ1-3	CASSSPGLTIYF	TGTGCCAGCAGCTCCCCCGGTCTCACCATATATTTT
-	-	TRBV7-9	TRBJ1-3	CASSTLQGSGNTIYF	TGTGCCAGCAGCACCCTCCAGGGCTCTGGAAACACCATATATTTT
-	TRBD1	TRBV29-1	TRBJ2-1	CSVQRTGKSDEQFF	TGCAGCGTCCAAAGGACAGGGAAGAGCGATGAGCAGTTCTTC
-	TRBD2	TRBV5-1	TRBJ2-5	CASSLDGLAGGRATQYF	TGCGCCAGCAGCTTGGACGGCCTAGCGGGGGGGCGCGCGACCCAGTACTTC
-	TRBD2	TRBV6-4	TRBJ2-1	CASSSTSNNEQFF	TGTGCCAGCAGTTCGACTAGCAATAATGAGCAGTTCTTC
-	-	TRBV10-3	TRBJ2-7	CAISESGAGEQYF	TGTGCCATCAGTGAATCAGGGGCCGGGGAGCAGTACTTC
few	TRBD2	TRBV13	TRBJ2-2	CASSLGLVAGKNTGELFF	TGTGCCAGCAGCTTAGGCCTGGTAGCGGGTAAGAACACCGGGGAGCTGTTTTTT
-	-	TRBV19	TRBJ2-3	CASSIGGRGTDTQYF	TGTGCCAGTAGTATCGGGGGAAGGGGCACAGATACGCAGTATTTT
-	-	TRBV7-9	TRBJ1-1	CASSLGQDYTEAFF	TGTGCCAGCAGCTTAGGCCAGGACTACACTGAAGCTTTCTTT
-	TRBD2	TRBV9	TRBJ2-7	CASSSSGSPIYEQYF	TGTGCCAGCAGCTCTAGCGGGAGCCCGATCTACGAGCAGTACTTC
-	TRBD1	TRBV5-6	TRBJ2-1	CASSVPSGQFDNEQFF	TGTGCCAGCAGCGTACCTTCGGGACAGTTTGACAATGAGCAGTTCTTC
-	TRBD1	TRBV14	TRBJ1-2	CASSQGGTVYGYTF	TGTGCCAGCAGCCAAGGGGGGACAGTCTATGGCTACACCTTC
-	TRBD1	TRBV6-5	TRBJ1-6	CASSTDRGQWGPLHF	TGTGCCAGCAGTACGGACAGGGGACAATGGGGACCCCTCCACTTT
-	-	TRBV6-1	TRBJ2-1	CASGAASYNEQFF	TGTGCCAGCGGGGCGGCCAGTTACAATGAGCAGTTCTTC
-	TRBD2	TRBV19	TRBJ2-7	CASSGAGLAASYEQYF	TGTGCCAGTAGCGGTGCGGGGCTAGCGGCCTCCTACGAGCAGTACTTC
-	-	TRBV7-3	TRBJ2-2	CASSLGGAGTGELFF	TGTGCCAGCAGCTTAGGGGGAGCGGGCACCGGGGAGCTGTTTTTT
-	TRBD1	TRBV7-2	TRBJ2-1	CASSLHRGSYNEQFF	TGTGCCAGCAGCTTACACAGGGGCTCCTACAATGAGCAGTTCTTC
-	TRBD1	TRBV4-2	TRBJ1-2	CASSQSTGTGGGYGYTF	TGTGCCAGCAGCCAATCCACCGGGACAGGGGGAGGCTATGGCTACACCTTC
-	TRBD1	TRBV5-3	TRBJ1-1	CARSLGQDGTEAFF	TGTGCCAGAAGCCTCGGACAGGATGGCACTGAAGCTTTCTTT
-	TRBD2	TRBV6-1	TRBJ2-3	CASSDERGSTDTQYF	TGTGCCAGCAGTGATGAGCGGGGGAGCACAGATACGCAGTATTTT
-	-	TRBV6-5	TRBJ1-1	CASTPHMNTEAFF	TGTGCCAGCACCCCGCACATGAACACTGAAGCTTTCTTT
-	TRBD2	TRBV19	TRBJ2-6	CASSILAGGLSGANVLTF	TGTGCCAGTAGTATACTAGCGGGAGGTCTCTCTGGGGCCAACGTCCTGACTTTC
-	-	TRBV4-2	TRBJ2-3	CASSQDRVDTQYF	TGTGCCAGCAGCCAAGATCGGGTAGATACGCAGTATTTT
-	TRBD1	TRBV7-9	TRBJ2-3	CASSSRQGSTDTQYF	TGTGCCAGCAGCTCCAGACAGGGTAGCACAGATACGCAGTATTTT
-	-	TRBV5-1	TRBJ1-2	CASSLDGTPSDDYTF	TGCGCCAGCAGCTTGGACGGGACACCGTCCGACGACTACACCTTC